Described below is a single T cell receptor (beta chain) sequence and its context. No cognate antigen has been identified for it. One base away there is no much larger clone; base qualities are not given. The germline V gene sets CDR1 to SGHVS and CDR2 to FNYEAQ. V drops 5 bases and J drops 4 bases, leaving 11 bases in between. The CDR3, from cysteine to phenylalanine, totals 13 residues. Only the CDR3 portion is preserved as DNA: 39 bases, with reading frame beginning at the first base. The sample comes from a study of identical twins (TCRdb year 2016). Notes on the research overall: To test whether fetal clonotypes persist, the study used deep sequencing on TCR alpha and beta repertoires from monozygotic twins, unrelated adults of various ages, and cord blood. To rule out contamination, the twin experiments were replicated at different times with different library preparation protocols.

Only healthy Caucasian donors were included. The researchers also sequenced three unrelated adults who were not twins: a male aged 18 to 30, a male aged 50 to 60, and a female aged 50 to 60. Using Miltenyi CD45RO+ enrichment and human naive T-cell isolation kits, memory (CD45RO+) and naive T cells were isolated from PBMC. Libraries were prepared through 5' RACE. Sequencing was carried out with an Illumina HiSeq 2000. A universal primer binding site was added through template switching, and the final cDNA carried a unique molecular identifier so that TCR cDNA molecules could be counted accurately. First-strand cDNA for TCR alpha and beta chains was synthesized from specific primers in the conserved constant-segment region. To control for contamination, every cDNA library carried two barcodes: a SMART-Mk sample barcode plus Illumina barcodes. Two successive PCR steps introduced TruSeq adapter sequences along with Illumina sample barcodes. TCR alpha and beta cDNA libraries were sequenced on the Illumina HiSeq platform with custom primers. For the original study's pipeline: MiGEC was used to process raw reads and extract unique molecular identifiers, and MiXCR was used to find CDR3 positions. Recombination models were inferred per individual with the repgenHMM and IGoR tools using an EM algorithm. The tcR package in R was used for shared clonotype analysis, with sharing normalized by the product of cloneset sizes. To study raw recombination without the effects of thymic and clonal selection, out-of-frame nonproductive sequences were analyzed. The raw public reads went through TCRdb reprocessing: fastp at Q25, MiXCR clone calling, in-frame beta chains kept. Every entry covers one CDR3 protein and lists the most common genes and DNA from its rows. TCRdb's processing, not the study's, gives the V and J calls here. For this sample there are hundreds of thousands of distinct CDR3 sequences; 5.5% to 7.5% appear just once. The ten biggest clones cover roughly 1.6% of the sample.

Study-level results and caveats: Fewer insertions were carried by abundant cord blood beta clonotypes, a similar but weaker trend appeared in young adult naive repertoires, and no such trend appeared in memory repertoires. Compared with coincidental sharing between unrelated individuals, an excess of low generation-probability sequences was observed among out-of-frame TCR alpha sequences shared between twins. In monozygotic twins, recombination models systematically underestimated out-of-frame TCR alpha sharing, but the models matched the sharing seen between unrelated individuals. A weaker excess of twin sharing was found in beta out-of-frame sequences because the signal-to-noise ratio was lowered by fewer shared sequences. Conclusions relied on cross-sectional statistical analysis, since the same donors could not be followed over many years. Zero-insertion analyses could be partly confounded by invariant T cells such as MAIT and iNKT, although diverse VJ usage argued against such confounding for most clonotypes.

This sequence originates from a man between 18 and 29 years old in good health. The specimen sequenced was naive T cells sorted from blood. Read against the paper, the sample's cell subset or site label means: cells isolated with a human naive T-cell isolation kit. Here the chain combines TRBV7-6 and TRBJ1-1; no D segment can be confidently identified. CDR3 protein: CASSPSGSTEAFF. The DNA reads TGTGCCAGCAGCCCCTCCGGGAGCACTGAAGCTTTCTTT.